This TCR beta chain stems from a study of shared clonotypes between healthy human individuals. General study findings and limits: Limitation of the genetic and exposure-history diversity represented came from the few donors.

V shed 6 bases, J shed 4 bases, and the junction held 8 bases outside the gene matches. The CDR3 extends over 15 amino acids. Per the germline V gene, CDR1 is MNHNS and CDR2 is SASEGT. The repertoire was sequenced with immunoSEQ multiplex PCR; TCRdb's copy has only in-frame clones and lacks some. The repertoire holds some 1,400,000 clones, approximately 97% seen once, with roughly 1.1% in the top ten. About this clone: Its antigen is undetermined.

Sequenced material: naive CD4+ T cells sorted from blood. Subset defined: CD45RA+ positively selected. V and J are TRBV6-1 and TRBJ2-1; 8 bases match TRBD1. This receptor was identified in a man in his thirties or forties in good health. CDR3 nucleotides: TGTGCCAGCAGGTTAAGGGACAGGTATTACAATGAGCAGTTCTTC. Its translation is CASRLRDRYYNEQFF.